The 8 T cell receptor beta chains below were found in one sample sequenced in a study of T cell responses to AZD1222 COVID-19 vaccine. The repertoire was sequenced with immunoSEQ multiplex PCR; TCRdb's copy has only in-frame clones and lacks some. The sample lists about 130,000 clones; about 93% were seen once. The source was peripheral blood, collected on day 0 of AZD1222 vaccination. The receptors shown here come from an adult in good health.

The chain couples TRBV18 to TRBJ1-1; TRBD1 might be the D (5 bases). The germline CDR1 and CDR2 sequences are KGHSH and LQKENI. V lost 6 bases, J lost 1 base, and 21 bases lay in between. This CDR3 has 17 amino acids. CDR3 bases: TGTGCCAGCTCCCCAAGAGGGCCGAGACAGCCGAACACTGAAGCTTTCTTT. This encodes CASSPRGPRQPNTEAFF.

V usage is TRBV4-1 and J usage is TRBJ2-7; D possibly corresponds to TRBD1 (6 bases). The CDR3 loop spans 16 amino acids. Trimming stripped 1 base from V and 5 bases from J, with 18 bases between. Germline V gene sequence: CDR1 MGHRA, CDR2 YSYEKL. The CDR3 sequence is CASSQGLRGTSDEQYF. The CDR3 DNA is TGCGCCAGCAGCCAAGGTCTCAGGGGAACGTCGGACGAGCAGTACTTC.

This chain uses TRBV5-1 with TRBJ2-7, with a possible D match to TRBD2 (5 bases). CDR3 size: 15 residues. Germline V lookup: CDR1 SGHRS, CDR2 YFSETQ. The V gene lost 5 bases and the J gene lost 2 bases, with 17 bases spanning the gap. The CDR3 sequence is CASRRLAAQPYEQYF. The CDR3 DNA sequence: TGCGCCAGCAGGCGCCTAGCCGCCCAACCCTACGAGCAGTACTTC.

The rearrangement joins TRBV7-6 to TRBJ1-4; 10 positions agree with TRBD1. CDR1 SGHVS and CDR2 FNYEAQ come from the germline V gene. Unmatched junction bases numbered 5, after V lost 3 bases and J lost 7 bases. CDR3 length equals 15 residues. The CDR3, as DNA: TGTGCCAGCAGCTTTTCGACAGGGGGCGGTGAAAAACTGTTTTTT. It codes for CASSFSTGGGEKLFF.

This chain connects TRBV7-2 to TRBJ1-5; possibly TRBD1 for D (6 bases). The length of the CDR3 is 15 residues. V lost 1 base, J lost 3 bases, and 10 bases lay in between. Germline CDR1 SGHTA, CDR2 FQGNSA. CDR3 loop: CASSLGPGANQPQHF. The DNA of the CDR3 is TGTGCCAGCAGCTTAGGGCCAGGGGCCAATCAGCCCCAGCATTTT.

The chain couples TRBV7-8 to TRBJ1-2, with a weak D call TRBD1 (5 bases). Germline V gene lookup returns CDR1 SGHVS and CDR2 FQNEAQ. V was shortened by 1 base and J by 6 bases, with 9 bases between the two germline ends. The CDR3 runs to 13 residues. For the CDR3, the DNA is TGTGCCAGCAGCTTAGGACGGGGCCATGGCTACACCTTC. Encoded protein: CASSLGRGHGYTF.

This sequence joins TRBV2 and TRBJ2-1, with 10 bases aligning to TRBD2. The V gene end was trimmed by 2 bases and the J gene end by 4 bases; junction bases not matched to a gene: 5. The CDR3 has 16 amino acids. CDR1 and CDR2 (germline): SNHLY, FYNNEI. As DNA, the CDR3 is TGTGCCAGCAGTGAATCACTAGCGGGATATTACAATGAGCAGTTCTTC. This codes for CASSESLAGYYNEQFF.

The chain carries TRBV2 and TRBJ1-2; a possible D gene is TRBD1 (5 bases). CDR3 size: 14 residues. The germline gives CDR1 SNHLY, CDR2 FYNNEI. Between the trimmed V and J ends, which lost 4 bases and 6 bases, there was a span of 15 bases. CDR3 nucleotides: TGTGCCAGCAGTGTCGTTAGGGGAATGGATGGCTACACCTTC. This codes for CASSVVRGMDGYTF. The full variable domain, in which reference TRBV2 and TRBJ1-2 provide the parts outside the CDR3, is EPEVTQTPSHQVTQMGQEVILRCVPISNHLYFYWYRQILGQKVEFLVSFYNNEISEKSEIFDDQFSVERPDGSNFTLKIRSTKLEDSAMYFCASSVVRGMDGYTFGSGTRLTVV.